This passage covers 2 T cell receptor beta chains from one sample sequenced in a study of blood T cells in healthy people across ages. A J-beta primer mix and a sample-barcoded 5' primer were used in a second PCR of roughly 6 to 12 cycles. TCRdb re-analysed the 5' RACE reads in MiXCR, keeping a single row per CDR3 protein. The sample has approximately 800,000 distinct CDR3 sequences, 62% seen once. The sequencing input was blood. The receptor set was obtained from a man younger than 45 in good health.

Only a few counts were recorded for this clonotype. The V gene is TRBV29-1, the J gene TRBJ2-5, with a possible D match to TRBD2 (5 bases). The CDR3 is 11 residues long. The V gene's germline CDR1 is SQVTM and CDR2 ANQGSEA. V was shortened by 7 bases and J by 4 bases, with 10 bases between the two germline ends. DNA of the CDR3: TGCAGCGGAGGGCCGGCAGAGACCCAGTACTTC. Protein product: CSGGPAETQYF.

The chain is built from TRBV12-3 or TRBV12-4 and TRBJ2-1; 10 bases line up with TRBD1. Trimming at V came to 5 bases and at J to 5 bases, leaving 6 bases not matched to a gene. The CDR3 sequence is 15 residues long. Here the CDR3 DNA reads TGTGCCAGCAGTCCGGGACAGGGGAGGGACAATGAGCAGTTCTTC. Its translation is CASSPGQGRDNEQFF.